This T cell receptor beta chain is drawn from a study of T cells in Graves' hyperthyroidism and ophthalmopathy. Out of more than 8 ml of fresh peripheral blood came the PBMCs. This clonotype has a count of ten or more. Amplification yielded TCR beta CDR3 regions, with RNA transcripts as the source. Initially, a first-round RT-PCR of the TCR CDR3 employed the HTBI primer set. TCRdb re-analysed the multiplex PCR reads in MiXCR, keeping a single row per CDR3 protein. The sample has about 350,000 distinct CDR3 sequences; about an eighth are singletons. The clonotype was recovered from a woman between 40 and 50 years old with Graves' ophthalmopathy. The sequenced material came from blood.

The CDR3, as DNA: TGTGCCAGCAGTAGGGACGGGCCCTCGTCAGAGGGTCCCCAGCATTTT. Translating it yields CASSRDGPSSEGPQHF. This chain uses TRBV12-3 or TRBV12-4 with TRBJ1-5, with a weak D call TRBD1 (5 bases). V was trimmed by 5 bases and J by 10 bases, leaving 24 bases between them. There are 16 residues in the CDR3.